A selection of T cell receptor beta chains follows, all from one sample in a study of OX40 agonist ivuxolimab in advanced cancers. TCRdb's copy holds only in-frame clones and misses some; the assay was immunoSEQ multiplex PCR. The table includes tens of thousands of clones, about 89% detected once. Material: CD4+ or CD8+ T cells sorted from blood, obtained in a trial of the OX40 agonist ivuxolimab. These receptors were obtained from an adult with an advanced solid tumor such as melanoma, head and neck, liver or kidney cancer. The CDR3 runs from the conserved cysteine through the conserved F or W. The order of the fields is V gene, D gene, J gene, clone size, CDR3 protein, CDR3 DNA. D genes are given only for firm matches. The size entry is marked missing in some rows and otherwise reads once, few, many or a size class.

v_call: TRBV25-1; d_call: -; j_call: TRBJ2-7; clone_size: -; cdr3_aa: CASSEGYEQYF; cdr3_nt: TGTGCCAGCAGTGAAGGGTACGAGCAGTACTTC
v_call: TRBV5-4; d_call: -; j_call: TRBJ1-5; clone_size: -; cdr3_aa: CASSLAQGGNQPQHF; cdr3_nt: TGTGCCAGCAGCTTGGCACAGGGCGGCAATCAGCCCCAGCATTTT
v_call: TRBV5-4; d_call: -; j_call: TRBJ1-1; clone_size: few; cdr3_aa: CASSFDPSRTEAFF; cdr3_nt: TGTGCCAGCAGCTTTGACCCCTCCCGCACTGAAGCTTTCTTT
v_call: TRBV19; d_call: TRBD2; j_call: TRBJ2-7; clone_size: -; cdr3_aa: CASSTHSGGAYEQYF; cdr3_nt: TGTGCCAGTAGTACCCATAGCGGGGGGGCCTACGAGCAGTACTTC
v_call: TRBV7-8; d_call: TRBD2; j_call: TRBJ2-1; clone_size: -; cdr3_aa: CASRLGASGRVYNEQFF; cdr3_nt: TGTGCCAGCAGGTTGGGGGCTAGCGGGAGGGTGTACAATGAGCAGTTCTTC
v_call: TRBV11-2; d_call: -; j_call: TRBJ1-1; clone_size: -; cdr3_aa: CASSLRGGGTLTEAFF; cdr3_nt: TGTGCCAGCAGCCTCCGAGGGGGGGGTACCTTAACTGAAGCTTTCTTT
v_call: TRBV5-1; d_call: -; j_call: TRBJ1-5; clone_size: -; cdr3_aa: CASSLGPREDQPQHF; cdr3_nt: TGCGCCAGCAGCCTGGGACCCCGAGAAGATCAGCCCCAGCATTTT
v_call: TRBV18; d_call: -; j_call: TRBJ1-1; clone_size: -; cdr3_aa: CASSLTGIKSNTEAFF; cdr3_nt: TGTGCCAGCTCGCTAACAGGGATCAAATCGAACACTGAAGCTTTCTTT
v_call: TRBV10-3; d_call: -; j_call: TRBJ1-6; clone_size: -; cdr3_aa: CAIRPLLTENSPLHF; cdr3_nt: TGTGCCATCAGGCCATTATTGACAGAGAATTCACCCCTCCACTTT
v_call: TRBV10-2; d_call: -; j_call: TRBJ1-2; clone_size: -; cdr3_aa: CASSEAGRGGGGYTF; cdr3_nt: TGCGCCAGCAGTGAGGCCGGCAGGGGAGGTGGAGGCTACACCTTC
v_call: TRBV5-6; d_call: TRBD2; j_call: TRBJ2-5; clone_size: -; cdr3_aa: CASSIVAGGRRETQYF; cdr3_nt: TGTGCCAGCAGCATAGTAGCGGGAGGTCGGAGGGAGACCCAGTACTTC
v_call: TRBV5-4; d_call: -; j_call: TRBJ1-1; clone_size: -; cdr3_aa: CASSYGSFGTEAFF; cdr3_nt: TGTGCCAGCAGCTACGGGTCTTTTGGCACTGAAGCTTTCTTT
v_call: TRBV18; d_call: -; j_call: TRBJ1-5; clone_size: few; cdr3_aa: CASSPATDSNQPQHF; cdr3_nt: TGTGCCAGCTCACCTGCAACAGATAGCAATCAGCCCCAGCATTTT
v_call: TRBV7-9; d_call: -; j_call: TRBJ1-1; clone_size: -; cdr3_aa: CASSPSRGSGTEAFF; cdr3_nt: TGTGCCAGCAGCCCTAGTAGGGGCTCAGGGACTGAAGCTTTCTTT
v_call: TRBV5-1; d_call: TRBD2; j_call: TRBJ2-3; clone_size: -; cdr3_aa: CASSLVSGGSDTQYF; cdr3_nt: TGCGCCAGCAGCTTGGTTAGCGGGGGCTCAGATACGCAGTATTTT
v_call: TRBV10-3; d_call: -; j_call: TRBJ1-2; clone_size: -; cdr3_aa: CATIRTAGTGDGGYTF; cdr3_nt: TGTGCCACGATCCGCACTGCCGGGACGGGAGACGGGGGCTACACCTTC
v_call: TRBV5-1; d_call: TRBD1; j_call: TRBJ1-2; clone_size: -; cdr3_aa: CASSLTGGGYTF; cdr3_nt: TGCGCCAGCAGTCTCACAGGGGGTGGCTACACCTTC
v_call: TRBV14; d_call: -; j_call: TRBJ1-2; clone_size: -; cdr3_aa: CASRFDRRGSGYTF; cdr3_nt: TGTGCCAGCCGTTTCGACCGGCGCGGATCTGGCTACACCTTC
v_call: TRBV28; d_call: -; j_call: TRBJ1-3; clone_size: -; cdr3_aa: CASSLLSGLGNTIYF; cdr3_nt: TGTGCCAGCAGTTTACTGTCCGGTCTTGGAAACACCATATATTTT
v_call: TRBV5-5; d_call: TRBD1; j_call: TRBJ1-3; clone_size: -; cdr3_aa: CASSFTGGSGNTIYF; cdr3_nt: TGTGCCAGCAGCTTCACAGGGGGCTCTGGAAACACCATATATTTT
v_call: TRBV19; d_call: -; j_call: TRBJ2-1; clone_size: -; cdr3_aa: CASSIQRTAGQFF; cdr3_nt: TGTGCCAGTAGTATTCAACGGACTGCGGGGCAGTTCTTC
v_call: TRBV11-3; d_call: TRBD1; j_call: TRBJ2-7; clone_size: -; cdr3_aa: CASSKTQGESYEQYF; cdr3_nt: TGTGCCAGCAGCAAAACTCAGGGGGAATCCTACGAGCAGTACTTC
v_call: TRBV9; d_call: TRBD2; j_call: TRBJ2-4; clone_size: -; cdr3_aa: CASSPQRGGVIQYF; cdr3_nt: TGTGCCAGCAGCCCCCAGCGGGGGGGGGTCATTCAGTACTTC
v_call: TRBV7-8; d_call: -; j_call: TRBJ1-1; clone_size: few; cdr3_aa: CASSLISTRGSTEAFF; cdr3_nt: TGTGCCAGCAGCTTAATCTCGACCCGGGGGTCCACTGAAGCTTTCTTT
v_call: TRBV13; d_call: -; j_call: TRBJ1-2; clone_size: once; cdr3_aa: CASSFRSTRDFYGYTF; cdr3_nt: TGTGCCAGCAGCTTTCGGTCCACGAGGGACTTCTATGGCTACACCTTC
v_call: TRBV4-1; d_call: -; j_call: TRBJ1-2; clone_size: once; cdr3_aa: CASSQDTFYRGYTF; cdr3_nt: TGCGCCAGCAGCCAAGATACGTTCTATAGGGGCTACACCTTC
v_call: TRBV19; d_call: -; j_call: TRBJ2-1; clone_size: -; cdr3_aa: CASSIVGTNSYNEQFF; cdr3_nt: TGTGCCAGTAGTATAGTGGGGACCAACTCCTACAATGAGCAGTTCTTC
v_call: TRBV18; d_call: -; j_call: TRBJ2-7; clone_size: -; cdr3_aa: CASSPQQGLYEQYF; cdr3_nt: TGTGCCAGCTCACCACAGCAGGGACTTTACGAGCAGTACTTC
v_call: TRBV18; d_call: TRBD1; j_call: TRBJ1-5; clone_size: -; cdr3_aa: CASSPGTGGNQPQHF; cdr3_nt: TGTGCCAGCTCACCGGGGACAGGGGGCAATCAGCCCCAGCATTTT
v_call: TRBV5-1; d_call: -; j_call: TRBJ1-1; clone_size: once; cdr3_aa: CASKSFEGMNTEAFF; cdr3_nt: TGCGCCAGCAAATCTTTCGAGGGTATGAACACTGAAGCTTTCTTT
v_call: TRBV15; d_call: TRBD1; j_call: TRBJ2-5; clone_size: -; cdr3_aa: CATSRDRGQETQYF; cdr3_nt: TGTGCCACCAGCAGGGACAGGGGGCAAGAGACCCAGTACTTC
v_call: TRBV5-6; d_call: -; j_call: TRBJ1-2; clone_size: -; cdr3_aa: CASSSTSGRANYGYTF; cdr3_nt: TGTGCCAGCAGCTCTACCTCGGGACGGGCTAACTATGGCTACACCTTC
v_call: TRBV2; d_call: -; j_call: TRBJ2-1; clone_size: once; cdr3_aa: CASRAGRTSMSSYNEQFF; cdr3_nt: TGTGCCAGCCGGGCGGGCAGGACATCCATGAGCTCCTACAATGAGCAGTTCTTC
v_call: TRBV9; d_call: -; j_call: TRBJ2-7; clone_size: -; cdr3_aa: CASSVGSSYEQYF; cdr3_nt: TGTGCCAGCAGCGTTGGGAGTTCCTACGAGCAGTACTTC
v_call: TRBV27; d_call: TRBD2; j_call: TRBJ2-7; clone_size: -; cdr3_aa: CASSRTRSYEQYF; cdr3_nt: TGTGCCAGCAGTCGGACTAGATCCTACGAGCAGTACTTC
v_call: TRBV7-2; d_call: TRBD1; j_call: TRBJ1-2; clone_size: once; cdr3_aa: CASSFGTDYGYTF; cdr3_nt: TGTGCCAGCAGCTTTGGGACAGACTATGGCTACACCTTC
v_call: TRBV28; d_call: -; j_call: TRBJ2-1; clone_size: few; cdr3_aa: CASSLLRRSSSYNEQFF; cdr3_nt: TGTGCCAGCAGTTTATTAAGACGCTCAAGCTCCTACAATGAGCAGTTCTTC
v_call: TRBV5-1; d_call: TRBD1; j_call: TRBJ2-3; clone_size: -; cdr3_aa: CASSSKGQTVTDTQYF; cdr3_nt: TGCGCCAGCAGCTCAAAGGGACAGACCGTCACAGATACGCAGTATTTT
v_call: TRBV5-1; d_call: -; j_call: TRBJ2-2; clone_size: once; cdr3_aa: CASSLRDTKNTGELFF; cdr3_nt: TGCGCCAGCAGCTTACGGGACACCAAGAACACCGGGGAGCTGTTTTTT
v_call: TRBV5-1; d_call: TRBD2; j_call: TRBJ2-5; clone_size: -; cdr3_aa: CASSLSGGVGYQETQYF; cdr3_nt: TGCGCCAGCAGCTTGTCCGGGGGGGTTGGCTACCAAGAGACCCAGTACTTC
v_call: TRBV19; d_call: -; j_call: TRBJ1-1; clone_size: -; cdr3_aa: CASSKPAGNTEAFF; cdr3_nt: TGTGCCAGTAGTAAGCCAGCAGGGAACACTGAAGCTTTCTTT
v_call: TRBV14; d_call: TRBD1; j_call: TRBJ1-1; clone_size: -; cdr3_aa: CASSQVTTGVAEAFF; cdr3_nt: TGTGCCAGCAGCCAAGTGACCACAGGGGTAGCTGAAGCTTTCTTT
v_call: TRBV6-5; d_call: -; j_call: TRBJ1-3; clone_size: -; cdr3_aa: CASSYSERALGTIYF; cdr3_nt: TGTGCCAGCAGTTACTCGGAGAGGGCTCTTGGCACCATATATTTT
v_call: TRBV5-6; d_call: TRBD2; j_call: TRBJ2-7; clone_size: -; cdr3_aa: CASSWGEGYEQYF; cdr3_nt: TGTGCCAGCAGCTGGGGGGAGGGCTACGAGCAGTACTTC
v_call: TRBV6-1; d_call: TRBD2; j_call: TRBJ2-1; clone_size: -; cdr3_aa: CASTWTSGYNEQFF; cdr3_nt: TGTGCCAGCACCTGGACTAGCGGATACAATGAGCAGTTCTTC